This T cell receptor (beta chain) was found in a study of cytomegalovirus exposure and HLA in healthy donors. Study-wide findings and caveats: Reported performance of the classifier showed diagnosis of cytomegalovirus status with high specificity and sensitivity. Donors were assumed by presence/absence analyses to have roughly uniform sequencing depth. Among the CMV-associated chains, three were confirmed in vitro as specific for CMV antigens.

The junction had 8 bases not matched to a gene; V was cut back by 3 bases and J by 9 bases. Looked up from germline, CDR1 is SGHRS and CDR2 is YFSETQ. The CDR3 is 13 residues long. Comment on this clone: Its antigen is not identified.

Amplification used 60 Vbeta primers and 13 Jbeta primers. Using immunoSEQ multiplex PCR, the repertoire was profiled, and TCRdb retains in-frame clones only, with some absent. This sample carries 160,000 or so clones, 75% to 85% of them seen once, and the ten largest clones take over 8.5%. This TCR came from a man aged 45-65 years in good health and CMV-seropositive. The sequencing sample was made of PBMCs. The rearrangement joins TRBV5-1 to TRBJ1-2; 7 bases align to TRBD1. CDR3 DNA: TGCGCCAGCAGCTCAGGACGACAGGGAAGCTACACCTTC. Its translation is CASSSGRQGSYTF.